This T cell receptor (beta chain) came from a study of human T cells and chemical hapten exposure. As for the study in general: Patients were mainly female, each with alopecia areata, totalis or universalis. Study results and caveats: Patch test score was positively correlated with the counts of PT1 expanded TCRs. TCRs whose frequency exceeded 1 in 1000 remained the same following DPC sensitization.

Separate cDNA molecules received unique molecular identifiers, which the library attached to them. From the RACE reads, TCRdb called clonotypes with MiXCR, one entry per CDR3 protein. The table lists about 73,000 distinct CDR3 sequences, 8.5% of them singletons, with nearly 3.5% in the top ten. Trimming at V came to 6 bases and at J to 7 bases, leaving 8 bases not matched to a gene. CDR3 length equals 14 residues. Germline V gene data show CDR1 as DFQATT and CDR2 as SNEGSKA (reference sequence). Documented time point: patch test 2, 6 weeks after DPC sensitization. Documented treatment: therapeutic diphenylcyclopropenone sensitization with weekly scalp DPC. This clonotype came up many times. The antigen remains unidentified.

This receptor was taken from a woman aged 45-60 years with alopecia areata. Some clones in this sample may be carry-over from other donors' samples. Sequenced here: whole blood, sampled in connection with sensitization to the hapten diphenylcyclopropenone (DPC). The chain links TRBV20-1 to TRBJ1-6; 8 bases line up with TRBD1. This chain's CDR3 is CSARTGLTNSPLHF. The CDR3, as DNA: TGCAGTGCGCGGACAGGGCTGACAAATTCACCCCTCCACTTT.